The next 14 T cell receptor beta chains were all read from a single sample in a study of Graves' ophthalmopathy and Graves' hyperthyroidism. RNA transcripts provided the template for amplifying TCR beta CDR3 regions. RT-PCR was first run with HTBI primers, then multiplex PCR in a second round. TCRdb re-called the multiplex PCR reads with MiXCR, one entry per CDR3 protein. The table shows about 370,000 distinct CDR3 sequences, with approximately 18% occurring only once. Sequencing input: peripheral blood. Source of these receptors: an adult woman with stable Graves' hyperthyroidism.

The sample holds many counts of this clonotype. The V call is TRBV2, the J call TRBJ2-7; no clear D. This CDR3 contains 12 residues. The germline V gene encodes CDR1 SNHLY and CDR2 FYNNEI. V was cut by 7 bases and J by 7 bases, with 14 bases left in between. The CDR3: CASKFLSSEQYF. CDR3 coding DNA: TGTGCCAGCAAATTCCTTTCGAGTGAGCAGTACTTC. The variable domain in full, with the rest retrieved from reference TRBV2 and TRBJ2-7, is EPEVTQTPSHQVTQMGQEVILRCVPISNHLYFYWYRQILGQKVEFLVSFYNNEISEKSEIFDDQFSVERPDGSNFTLKIRSTKLEDSAMYFCASKFLSSEQYFGPGTRLTVT.

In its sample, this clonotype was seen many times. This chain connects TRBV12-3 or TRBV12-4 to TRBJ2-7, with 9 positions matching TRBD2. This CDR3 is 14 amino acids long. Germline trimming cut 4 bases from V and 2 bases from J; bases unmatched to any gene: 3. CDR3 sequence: CASSSGLATYEQYF. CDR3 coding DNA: TGTGCCAGCAGTTCCGGACTAGCGACCTACGAGCAGTACTTC.

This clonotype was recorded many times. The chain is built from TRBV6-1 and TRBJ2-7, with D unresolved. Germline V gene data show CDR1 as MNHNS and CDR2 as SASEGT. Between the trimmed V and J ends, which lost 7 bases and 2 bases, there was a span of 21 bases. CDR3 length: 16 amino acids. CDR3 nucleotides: TGTGCCAGCAACCGAGCAGACGACCCCCTTACCTACGAGCAGTACTTC. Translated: CASNRADDPLTYEQYF.

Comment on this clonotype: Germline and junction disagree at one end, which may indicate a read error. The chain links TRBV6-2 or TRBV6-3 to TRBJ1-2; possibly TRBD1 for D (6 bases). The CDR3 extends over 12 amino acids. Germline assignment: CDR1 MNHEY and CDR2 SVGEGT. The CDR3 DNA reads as TGTGCCAGCCAAGGACAGAACTGTGGCTACACCTTC. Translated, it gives CASQGQNCGYTF.

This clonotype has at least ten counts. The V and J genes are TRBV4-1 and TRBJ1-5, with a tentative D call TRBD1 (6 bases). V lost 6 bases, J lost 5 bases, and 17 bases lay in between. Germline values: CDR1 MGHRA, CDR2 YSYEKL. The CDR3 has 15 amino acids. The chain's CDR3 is CASSRSGGPDQPQHF. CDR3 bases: TGCGCCAGCAGTCGGAGCGGGGGGCCGGATCAGCCCCAGCATTTT.

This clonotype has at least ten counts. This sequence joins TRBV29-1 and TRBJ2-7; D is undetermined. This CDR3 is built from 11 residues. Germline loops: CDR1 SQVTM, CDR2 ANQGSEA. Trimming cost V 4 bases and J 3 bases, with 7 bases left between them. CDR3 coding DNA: TGCAGCGTTGTAACGAACTACGAGCAGTACTTC. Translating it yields CSVVTNYEQYF.

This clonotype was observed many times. The CDR3 sequence: CASSLKGRETQYF. As DNA, the CDR3 is TGTGCCAGCAGCTTAAAAGGGCGGGAGACCCAGTACTTC. This sequence joins TRBV7-3 and TRBJ2-5; D not resolved. The V and J ends lost 1 base and 5 bases respectively, with 8 bases between them. This CDR3 contains 13 residues. From germline, CDR1 is SGHTA and CDR2 FQGTGA.

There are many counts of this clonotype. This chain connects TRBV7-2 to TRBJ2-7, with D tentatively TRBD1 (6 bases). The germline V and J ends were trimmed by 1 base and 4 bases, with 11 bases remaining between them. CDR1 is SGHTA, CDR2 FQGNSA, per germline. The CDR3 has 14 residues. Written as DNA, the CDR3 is TGTGCCAGCAGCTTAGGTACAGGGTTATACGAGCAGTACTTC. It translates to CASSLGTGLYEQYF.

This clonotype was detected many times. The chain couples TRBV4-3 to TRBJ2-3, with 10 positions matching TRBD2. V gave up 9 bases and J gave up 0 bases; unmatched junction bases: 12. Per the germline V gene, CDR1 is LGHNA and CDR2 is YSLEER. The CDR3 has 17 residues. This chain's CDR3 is CASRRDTSGASTDTQYF. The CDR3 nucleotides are TGCGCCAGTCGGCGCGACACTAGCGGGGCTAGCACAGATACGCAGTATTTT.

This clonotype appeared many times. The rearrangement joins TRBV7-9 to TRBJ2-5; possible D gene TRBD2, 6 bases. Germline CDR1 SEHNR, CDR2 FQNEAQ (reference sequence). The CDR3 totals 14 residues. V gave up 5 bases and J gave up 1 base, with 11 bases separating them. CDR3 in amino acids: CASSPRDFQETQYF. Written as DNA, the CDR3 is TGTGCCAGCAGCCCTAGGGACTTCCAAGAGACCCAGTACTTC. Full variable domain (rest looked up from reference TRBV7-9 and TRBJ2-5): DTGVSQNPRHKITKRGQNVTFRCDPISEHNRLYWYRQTLGQGPEFLTYFQNEAQLEKSRLLSDRFSAERPKGSFSTLEIQRTEQGDSAMYLCASSPRDFQETQYFGPGTRLLVL.

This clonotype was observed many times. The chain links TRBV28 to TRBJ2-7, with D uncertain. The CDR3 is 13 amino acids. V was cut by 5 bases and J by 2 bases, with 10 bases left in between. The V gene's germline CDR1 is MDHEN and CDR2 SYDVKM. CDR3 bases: TGTGCCAGCAGTGATACAGTGACCTACGAGCAGTACTTC. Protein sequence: CASSDTVTYEQYF.

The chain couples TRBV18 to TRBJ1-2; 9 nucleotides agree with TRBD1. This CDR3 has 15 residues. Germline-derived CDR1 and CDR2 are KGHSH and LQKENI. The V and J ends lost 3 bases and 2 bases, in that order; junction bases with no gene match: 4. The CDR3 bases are TGTGCCAGCTCACCCGCGGGACAGGGCAACTATGGCTACACCTTC. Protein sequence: CASSPAGQGNYGYTF. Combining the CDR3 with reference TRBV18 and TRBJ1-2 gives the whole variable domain NAGVMQNPRHLVRRRGQEARLRCSPMKGHSHVYWYRQLPEEGLKFMVYLQKENIIDESGMPKERFSAEFPKEGPSILRIQQVVRGDSAAYFCASSPAGQGNYGYTFGSGTRLTVV.

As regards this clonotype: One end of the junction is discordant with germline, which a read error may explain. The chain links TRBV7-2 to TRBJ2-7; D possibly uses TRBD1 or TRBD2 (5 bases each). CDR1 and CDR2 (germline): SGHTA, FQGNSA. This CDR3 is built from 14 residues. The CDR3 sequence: CASSYEGRPYEQDF. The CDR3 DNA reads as TGTGCCAGCAGCTACGAGGGGCGGCCCTACGAGCAGGACTTC.

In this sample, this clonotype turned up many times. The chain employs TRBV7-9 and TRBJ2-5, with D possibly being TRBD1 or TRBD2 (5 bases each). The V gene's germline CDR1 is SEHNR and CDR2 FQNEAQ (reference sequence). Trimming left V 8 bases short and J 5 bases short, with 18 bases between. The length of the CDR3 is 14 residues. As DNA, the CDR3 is TGTGCCAGCGTTGCGAGTTATGAGGGGGAGACCCAGTACTTC. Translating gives CASVASYEGETQYF.